The sequence of this T cell receptor (beta chain) was determined in a study of patients and donors after allogeneic stem cell transplantation. Trimming cost V 5 bases and J 5 bases, with 15 bases left between them. The CDR3 runs to 15 residues. A single record per CDR3 protein comes from TCRdb applying MiXCR to the RT-PCR reads. This table has approximately 99,000 distinct CDR3 sequences, 35% appearing once. The receptor comes from a human donor who was either an allogeneic HSCT recipient or a stem cell or donor lymphocyte infusion donor (not recorded which). It is not recorded whose cells these are; they may come from a transplant donor. Sequencing was done on a sample of blood, either unsorted or a sorted T cell fraction (not recorded which). This rearrangement joins TRBV12-3 or TRBV12-4 to TRBJ2-2, with D maybe TRBD1 (6 bases). The CDR3 reads CASSPTGKPTGELFF. The CDR3 DNA follows: TGTGCCAGCAGTCCAACAGGGAAACCTACCGGGGAGCTGTTTTTT.